The present TCR beta chain was sequenced within a study of cytomegalovirus exposure and HLA in healthy donors. Overall study results and limits: In a later analysis, compared with equally common non-associated chains, HLA-associated beta chains were more expanded.

With respect to this clone: The antigen remains undetermined.

The PCR was carried out with 60 Vbeta primers and 13 Jbeta primers. Method: immunoSEQ multiplex PCR; TCRdb's copy keeps in-frame clones and lacks some. The table records approximately 110,000 clones, around 70% of them present only once. Sample: PBMCs. This receptor was obtained from a woman between 40 and 55 years old in good health and CMV-seronegative.

The CDR3 spells CASSPTGTGQTSYGYTF. CDR3 coding DNA: TGTGCCAGCAGCCCCACAGGGACAGGCCAGACTTCCTATGGCTACACCTTC. This sequence joins TRBV7-2 and TRBJ1-2; 8 bases agree with TRBD1. Germline-derived CDR1 and CDR2 are SGHTA and FQGNSA. V lost 5 bases to trimming and J lost 4 bases; unmatched junction nucleotides: 15. The CDR3 has 17 residues.